This TCR beta chain was found in a study of blood T cell repertoires in COVID-19. Turning to the study itself: PBMCs, B-cell-depleted T cells, or T cells provided the cDNA or gDNA that made up the material.

The J segment lost 2 bases and the V segment lost 11 bases, leaving 5 bases of the junction unmatched. Germline CDR1 reads MGHDK; CDR2 reads SYGVNS. This CDR3 spans 15 amino acids. As handled by the study authors: Amplification from reference gene primers served as the basis for estimated nucleated cell counts. Here immunoSEQ multiplex PCR was the method, and the copy in TCRdb shows in-frame clones only, minus some. From that table come the V and J calls and clone size; the DNA was used to work out D and trimming. The top ten clones hold 4% to 5.5% of a sample with more than 65,000 clones, around 85% of them seen once.

The chain carries TRBV25-1 and TRBJ2-3, with 15 bases aligning to TRBD2. The sequenced sample consisted of peripheral blood. The origin of this receptor is a man older than 75 with acute or convalescent COVID-19. The CDR3 sequence is CAGLAGGNYTDTQYF. The CDR3 DNA is TGTGCCGGACTAGCGGGGGGGAACTACACAGATACGCAGTATTTT.